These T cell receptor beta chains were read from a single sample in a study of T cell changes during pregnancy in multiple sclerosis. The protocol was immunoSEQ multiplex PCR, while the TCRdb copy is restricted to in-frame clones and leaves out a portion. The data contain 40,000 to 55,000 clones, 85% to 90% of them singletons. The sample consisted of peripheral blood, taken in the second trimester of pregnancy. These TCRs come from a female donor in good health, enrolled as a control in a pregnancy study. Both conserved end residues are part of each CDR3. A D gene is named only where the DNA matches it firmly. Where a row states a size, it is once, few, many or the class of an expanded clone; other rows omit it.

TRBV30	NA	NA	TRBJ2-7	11	CAWKQVYEQYF	TGTGCCTGGAAGCAAGTCTACGAGCAGTACTTC
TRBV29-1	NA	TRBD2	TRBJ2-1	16	CSVEEDVISGSNEQFF	TGCAGCGTTGAAGAAGATGTTATTAGCGGGAGTAATGAGCAGTTCTTC
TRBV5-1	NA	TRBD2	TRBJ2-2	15	CASSPSGTNTGELFF	TGCGCCAGCAGCCCTAGCGGGACTAACACCGGGGAGCTGTTTTTT
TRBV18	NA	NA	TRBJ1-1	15	CASSPPPTPVPEAFF	TGTGCCAGCTCACCACCGCCGACACCAGTCCCTGAAGCTTTCTTT
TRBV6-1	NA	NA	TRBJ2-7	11	CASSGYYEQYF	TGTGCCAGCAGTGGTTACTACGAGCAGTACTTC
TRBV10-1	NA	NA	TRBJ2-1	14	CASSEKDSINEQFF	TGCGCCAGCAGTGAGAAAGACTCAATCAATGAGCAGTTCTTC
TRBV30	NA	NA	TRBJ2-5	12	CAWSVIEKTQYF	TGTGCCTGGAGTGTCATTGAGAAGACCCAGTACTTC
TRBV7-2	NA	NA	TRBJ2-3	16	CASSLRGGVSTDTQYF	TGTGCCAGCAGCTTAAGGGGGGGCGTTAGCACAGATACGCAGTATTTT
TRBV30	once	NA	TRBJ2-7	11	CAWSPGNEQYF	TGTGCCTGGAGTCCAGGCAACGAGCAGTACTTC
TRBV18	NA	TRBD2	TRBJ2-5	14	CASSSTSGEETQYF	TGTGCCAGCTCGTCGACTAGCGGGGAAGAGACCCAGTACTTC
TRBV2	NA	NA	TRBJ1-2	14	CASKKDLLLDGYTF	TGTGCCAGCAAGAAGGACTTATTGTTGGATGGCTACACCTTC
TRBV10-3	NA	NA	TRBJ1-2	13	CAISESENYGYTF	TGTGCCATCAGTGAATCTGAGAACTATGGCTACACCTTC
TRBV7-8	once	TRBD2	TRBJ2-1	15	CASSLAPTSIAEQFF	TGTGCCAGCAGCTTAGCCCCGACTAGCATCGCTGAGCAGTTCTTC
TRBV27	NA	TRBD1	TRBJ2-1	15	CASGYRGISYNEQFF	TGTGCCAGCGGCTACAGGGGGATTTCCTACAATGAGCAGTTCTTC
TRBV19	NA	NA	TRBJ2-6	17	CASSGQGLNSGANVLTF	TGTGCCAGTAGTGGCCAGGGGCTGAACTCTGGGGCCAACGTCCTGACTTTC
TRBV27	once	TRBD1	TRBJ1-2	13	CASSLNRGNGYTF	TGTGCCAGCAGTTTAAACAGGGGTAATGGCTACACCTTC
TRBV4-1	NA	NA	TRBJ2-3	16	CASSPLLKRGTDTQYF	TGCGCCAGCAGCCCATTGCTAAAGAGGGGCACAGATACGCAGTATTTT
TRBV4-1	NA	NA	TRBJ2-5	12	CASSQEQGTQYF	TGCGCCAGCAGCCAGGAGCAAGGGACCCAGTACTTC
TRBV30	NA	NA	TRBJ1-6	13	CAWSGQPISPLHF	TGTGCCTGGAGTGGACAGCCTATTTCACCCCTCCACTTT
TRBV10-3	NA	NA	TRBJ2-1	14	CAISELLVRNEQFF	TGTGCCATCAGTGAGTTGCTAGTTCGGAATGAGCAGTTCTTC
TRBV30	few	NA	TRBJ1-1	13	CAWSNQPGSEAFF	TGTGCCTGGAGCAATCAACCTGGCTCTGAAGCTTTCTTT
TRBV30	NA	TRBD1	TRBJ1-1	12	CAETSTGDEAFF	TGTGCCGAAACCTCGACAGGGGATGAAGCTTTCTTT
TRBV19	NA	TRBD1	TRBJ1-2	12	CASRQGDGGYTF	TGTGCCAGTAGGCAGGGGGATGGGGGCTACACCTTC
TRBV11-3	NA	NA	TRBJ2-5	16	CASTPTGGGLEETQYF	TGTGCCAGCACCCCCACGGGCGGGGGCCTGGAGGAGACCCAGTACTTC
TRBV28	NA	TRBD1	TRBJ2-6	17	CASSRTGGSSGANVLTF	TGTGCCAGCAGTCGGACAGGGGGATCGAGCGGGGCCAACGTCCTGACTTTC
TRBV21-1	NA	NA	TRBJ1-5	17	CASRLGGGWLSNQPQHF	TGTGCCAGCAGACTCGGGGGGGGCTGGCTTAGCAATCAGCCCCAGCATTTT
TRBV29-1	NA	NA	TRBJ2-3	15	CSANPGGWGADTQYF	TGCAGCGCCAACCCAGGGGGGTGGGGGGCAGATACGCAGTATTTT
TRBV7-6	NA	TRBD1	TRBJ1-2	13	CASSLRQGDGYTF	TGTGCCAGCAGCTTAAGACAGGGGGATGGCTACACCTTC
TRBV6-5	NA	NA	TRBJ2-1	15	CASSNRDSSYNEQFF	TGTGCCAGCAGCAACCGGGACTCCTCCTACAATGAGCAGTTCTTC
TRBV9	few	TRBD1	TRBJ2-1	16	CASSVGQLLSYNEQFF	TGTGCCAGCAGCGTGGGACAGCTTCTTTCCTACAATGAGCAGTTCTTC
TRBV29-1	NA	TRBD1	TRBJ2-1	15	CSVSSGTGGPNEQFF	TGCAGCGTTTCCTCCGGGACAGGGGGTCCCAATGAGCAGTTCTTC
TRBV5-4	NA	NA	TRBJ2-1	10	CASSFREQFF	TGTGCCAGCAGCTTCCGTGAGCAGTTCTTC
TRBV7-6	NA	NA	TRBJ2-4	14	CASSPAGGRNIQYF	TGTGCCAGCAGCCCCGCGGGTGGTCGAAACATTCAGTACTTC
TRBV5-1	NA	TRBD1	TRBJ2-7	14	CASSPTGASYEQYF	TGCGCCAGCAGCCCCACAGGGGCTTCCTACGAGCAGTACTTC
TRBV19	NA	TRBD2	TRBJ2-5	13	CASQRGPGETQYF	TGTGCCAGCCAGCGGGGGCCGGGGGAGACCCAGTACTTC
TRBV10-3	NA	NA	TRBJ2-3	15	CAISESAGPTDTQYF	TGTGCCATCAGTGAGTCGGCGGGACCCACAGATACGCAGTATTTT
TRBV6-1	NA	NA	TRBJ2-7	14	CASSPHISSYEQYF	TGTGCCAGCAGTCCCCACATAAGCTCCTACGAGCAGTACTTC
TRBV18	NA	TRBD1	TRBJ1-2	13	CASSLGTGDGYTF	TGTGCCAGCTCACTAGGGACAGGGGATGGCTACACCTTC
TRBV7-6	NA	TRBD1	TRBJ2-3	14	CASSFGQGTDTQYF	TGTGCCAGCAGCTTCGGACAGGGCACAGATACGCAGTATTTT
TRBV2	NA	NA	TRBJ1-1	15	CASSDPGRMNTEAFF	TGTGCCAGCAGTGATCCGGGTCGGATGAACACTGAAGCTTTCTTT
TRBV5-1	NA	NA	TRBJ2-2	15	CASSQAASGTGELFF	TGCGCCAGCAGTCAAGCCGCAAGCGGCACCGGGGAGCTGTTTTTT
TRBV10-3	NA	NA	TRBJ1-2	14	CAISELGVGSGYTF	TGTGCCATCAGTGAGTTAGGAGTTGGATCCGGCTACACCTTC
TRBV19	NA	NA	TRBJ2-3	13	CASTDPGADTQYF	TGTGCCAGTACCGATCCGGGGGCAGATACGCAGTATTTT
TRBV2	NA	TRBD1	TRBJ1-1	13	CASSGTGSTEAFF	TGTGCCAGCAGCGGGACAGGGAGCACTGAAGCTTTCTTT
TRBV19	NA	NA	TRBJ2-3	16	CASSMGGWLEADTQYF	TGTGCCAGTAGTATGGGGGGTTGGCTAGAGGCGGATACGCAGTATTTT
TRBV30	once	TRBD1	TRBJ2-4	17	CAWSPRGRGLAKNIQYF	TGTGCCTGGAGTCCCAGGGGGAGAGGGTTAGCCAAAAACATTCAGTACTTC
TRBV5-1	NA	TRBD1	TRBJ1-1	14	CASSLGQGGTEAFF	TGCGCCAGCAGCTTGGGACAGGGCGGGACTGAAGCTTTCTTT